These 5 T cell receptor beta chains came from one sample sequenced in a study of CD8 T cells in Susac syndrome (dated by TCRdb to about 2019). Libraries were built with the immunoSEQ multiplex PCR assay. RNA was extracted using the RNeasy kit, and about 0.45 to 1 ug of the RNA was reverse transcribed with random hexamers. Using fastp trimming at Q25 and MiXCR clonotype assembly, TCRdb reanalyzed the public sequencing data and kept in-frame beta chains. CDR3 protein duplicates are merged, each entry listing the most common genes and DNA. A total of approximately 200,000 distinct CDR3 sequences appear in this sample, roughly 90% of them only once. The ten largest account for approximately 0.13% of the sample. The sequenced sample consisted of CD8+ T cells from PBMCs. Source of these receptors: a human donor with multiple sclerosis.

The rearrangement joins TRBV11-3 to TRBJ2-3; no reliable D call. V was trimmed by 4 bases and J by 2 bases, leaving 7 bases between them. Germline values: CDR1 SGHNT, CDR2 YENEEA. The CDR3 sequence is 13 residues long. CDR3 protein: CASSSYLTDTQYF. The CDR3 nucleotides are TGTGCCAGCAGCTCCTATCTCACAGATACGCAGTATTTT. Supplemented by reference TRBV11-3 and TRBJ2-3, the full variable domain reads EAGVVQSPRYKIIEKKQPVAFWCNPISGHNTLYWYLQNLGQGPELLIRYENEEAVDDSQLPKDRFSAERLKGVDSTLKIQPAELGDSAVYLCASSSYLTDTQYFGPGTRLTVL.

J is TRBJ1-5 and V is TRBV7-2; 7 bases are a match to TRBD1. J lost 5 bases, V lost 5 bases, and 6 bases had no gene match. The CDR3 extends over 14 amino acids. Germline V gene data show CDR1 as SGHTA and CDR2 as FQGNSA. The CDR3 protein is CASSPLTGDQPQHF. In nucleotides, the CDR3 is TGTGCCAGCAGCCCCTTAACAGGGGATCAGCCCCAGCATTTT.

V gene TRBV6-2 or TRBV6-3 combines with J gene TRBJ2-6, with D possibly being TRBD1 (6 bases). Germline CDR1 and CDR2: MNHEY and SVGEGT. V lost 2 bases, J lost 3 bases, and 11 bases lay in between. There are 16 residues in the CDR3. CDR3 bases: TGTGCCAGCAGTTACGCAGGGGCGGATGGGGCCAACGTCCTGACTTTC. This encodes CASSYAGADGANVLTF.

J is TRBJ2-5 and V is TRBV27; 10 positions match TRBD2. The CDR3 runs 16 residues. V gave up 5 bases and J gave up 1 base; unmatched junction bases: 7. The V gene's germline CDR1 is MNHEY and CDR2 SMNVEV (reference sequence). CDR3 DNA sequence: TGTGCCAGCAGTCCCACAGCGGGAGGGATCCAAGAGACCCAGTACTTC. Residues: CASSPTAGGIQETQYF.

This chain joins TRBV9 and TRBJ2-1; a possible D gene is TRBD2 (6 bases). Germline assignment: CDR1 SGDLS and CDR2 YYNGEE. V lost 3 bases and J lost 3, with 13 bases in between. This CDR3 is built from 15 residues. The CDR3 region is CASSGDWRGYNEQFF. CDR3 nucleotides: TGTGCCAGCAGCGGAGACTGGCGGGGCTACAATGAGCAGTTCTTC.